This TCR beta chain was sequenced in a study of cytomegalovirus exposure and HLA in healthy donors. The wider study: The 110 or so validation repertoires, a later analysis reported, used the same platform as the approximately 700 first-cohort repertoires. Overall study findings and caveats: Most TCR sequences were rare, but some public TCRs occurred in many donors. Cytomegalovirus-associated status was assigned to about 160 TCR beta chains.

CDR3 length equals 14 residues. The germline gives CDR1 SSHAT, CDR2 FNYEAQ (reference sequence). Concerning this clone: The antigen is not known. Germline is not matched at one junction end, which may reflect a read error.

The method was immunoSEQ multiplex PCR; TCRdb's version includes in-frame clones alone and lacks a portion of them. Among under 300,000 clones listed, 70% to 90% were seen once. The chain carries TRBV7-7 and TRBJ2-7, with TRBD2 matching 8 bases. What was sequenced was PBMCs. This receptor was obtained from a woman under 40 in good health and CMV-seropositive. The CDR3 DNA sequence: TGTGCTAGCAGCTTAGACGGGACTAGTGGGGAGCAGTACTTC. Amino acids: CASSLDGTSGEQYF.